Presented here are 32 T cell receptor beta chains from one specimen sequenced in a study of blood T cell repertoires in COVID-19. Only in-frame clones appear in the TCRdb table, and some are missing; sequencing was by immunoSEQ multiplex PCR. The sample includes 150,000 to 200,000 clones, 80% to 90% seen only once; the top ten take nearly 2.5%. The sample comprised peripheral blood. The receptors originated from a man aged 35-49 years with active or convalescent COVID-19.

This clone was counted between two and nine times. The DNA of the CDR3 is TGTGCCAGCAGAGGGCGGGACAGGGCGATCTATGGCTACACCTTC. The encoded protein is CASRGRDRAIYGYTF. The V and J genes are TRBV2 and TRBJ1-2; 9 nucleotides line up with TRBD1. V was pared by 6 bases and J by 4 bases, with 9 bases of the junction left unmatched. The CDR3 loop spans 15 amino acids. Germline CDR1 is SNHLY and CDR2 is FYNNEI.

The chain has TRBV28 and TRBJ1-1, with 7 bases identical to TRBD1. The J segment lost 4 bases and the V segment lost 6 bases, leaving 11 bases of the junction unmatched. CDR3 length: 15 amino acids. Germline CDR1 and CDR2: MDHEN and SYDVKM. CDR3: CASSGGQFYITEAFF. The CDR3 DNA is TGTGCCAGCAGCGGGGGACAGTTCTATATCACTGAAGCTTTCTTT.

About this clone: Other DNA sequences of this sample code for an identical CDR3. CDR3 in amino acids: CASSQGAGGNQPQHF. CDR3 DNA: TGTGCCAGCAGCCAAGGAGCAGGGGGCAATCAGCCCCAGCATTTT. This chain uses TRBV3-1 (or the pseudogene TRBV3-2) with TRBJ1-5, with D tentatively TRBD1 (6 bases). Germline V gene lookup returns CDR1 LGHDT and CDR2 YNNKEL (reference sequence). V gave up 1 base and J gave up 2 bases, with 9 bases separating them. The CDR3 has 15 amino acids.

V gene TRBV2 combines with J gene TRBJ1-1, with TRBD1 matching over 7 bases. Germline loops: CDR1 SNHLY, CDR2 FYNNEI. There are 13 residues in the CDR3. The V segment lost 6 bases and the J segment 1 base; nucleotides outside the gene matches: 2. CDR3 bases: TGTGCCAGCAGGGGACAGTCGAACACTGAAGCTTTCTTT. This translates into CASRGQSNTEAFF.

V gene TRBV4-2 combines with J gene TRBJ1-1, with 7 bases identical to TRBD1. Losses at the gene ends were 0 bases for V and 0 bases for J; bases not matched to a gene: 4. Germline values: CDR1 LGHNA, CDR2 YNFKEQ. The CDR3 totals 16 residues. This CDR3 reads CASSQEEGAMNTEAFF. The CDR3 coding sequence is TGTGCCAGCAGCCAAGAGGAGGGGGCGATGAACACTGAAGCTTTCTTT.

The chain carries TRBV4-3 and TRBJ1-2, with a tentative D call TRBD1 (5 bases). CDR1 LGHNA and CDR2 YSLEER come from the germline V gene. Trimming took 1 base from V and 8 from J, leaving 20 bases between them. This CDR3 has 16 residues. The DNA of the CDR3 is TGCGCCAGCAGCCAAGGATATGGGGGGATAGGCGCCGGCTACACCTTC. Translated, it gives CASSQGYGGIGAGYTF.

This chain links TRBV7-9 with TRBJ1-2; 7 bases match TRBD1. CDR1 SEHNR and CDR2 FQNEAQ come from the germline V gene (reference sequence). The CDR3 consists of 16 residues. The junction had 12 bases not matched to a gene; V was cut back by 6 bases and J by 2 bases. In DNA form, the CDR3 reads TGTGCCAGCAGGACCCAAACAGGGGCCAAAAACTATGGCTACACCTTC. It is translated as CASRTQTGAKNYGYTF.

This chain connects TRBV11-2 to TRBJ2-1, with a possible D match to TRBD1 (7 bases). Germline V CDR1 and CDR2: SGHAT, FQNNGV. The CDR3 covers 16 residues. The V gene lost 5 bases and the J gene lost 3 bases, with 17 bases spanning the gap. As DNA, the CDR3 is TGTGCCAGCAGCCCACTCGCGGGACAGATCTACAATGAGCAGTTCTTC. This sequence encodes CASSPLAGQIYNEQFF.

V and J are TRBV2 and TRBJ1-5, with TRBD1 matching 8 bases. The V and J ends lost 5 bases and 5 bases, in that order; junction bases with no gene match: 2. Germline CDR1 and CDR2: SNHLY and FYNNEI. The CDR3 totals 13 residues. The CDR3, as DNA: TGTGCCAGCAGTCAGGGGGCAGATCAGCCCCAGCATTTT. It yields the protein CASSQGADQPQHF.

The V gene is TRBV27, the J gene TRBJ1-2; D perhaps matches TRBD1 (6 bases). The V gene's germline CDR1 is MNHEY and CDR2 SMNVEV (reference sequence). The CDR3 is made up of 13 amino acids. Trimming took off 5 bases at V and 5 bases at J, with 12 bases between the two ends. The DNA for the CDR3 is TGTGCCAGCAGTCTAACAGGGACGTATGGCTACACCTTC. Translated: CASSLTGTYGYTF.

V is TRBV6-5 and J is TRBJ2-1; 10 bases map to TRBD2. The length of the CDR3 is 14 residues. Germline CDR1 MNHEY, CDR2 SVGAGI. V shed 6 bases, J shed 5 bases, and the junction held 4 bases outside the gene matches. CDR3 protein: CASRERGGHNEQFF. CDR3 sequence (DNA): TGTGCCAGCAGAGAGCGGGGGGGCCACAATGAGCAGTTCTTC.

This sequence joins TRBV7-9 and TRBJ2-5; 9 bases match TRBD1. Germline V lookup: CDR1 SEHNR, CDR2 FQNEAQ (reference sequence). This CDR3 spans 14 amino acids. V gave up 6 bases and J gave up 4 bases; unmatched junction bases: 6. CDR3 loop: CASSPGQGGETQYF. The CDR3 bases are TGTGCCAGCAGTCCGGGACAGGGTGGAGAGACCCAGTACTTC.

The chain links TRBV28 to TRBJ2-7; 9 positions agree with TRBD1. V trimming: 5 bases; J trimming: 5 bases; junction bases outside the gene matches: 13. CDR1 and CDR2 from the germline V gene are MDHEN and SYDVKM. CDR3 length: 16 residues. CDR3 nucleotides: TGTGCCAGCAGTCCCTCAGGACAGGGGAAGGGCCACGAGCAGTACTTC. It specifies CASSPSGQGKGHEQYF.

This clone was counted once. The CDR3 DNA sequence: TGTGCCAGTAGCACTCCAGGGGGCCCCTATGGCTACACCTTC. It codes for CASSTPGGPYGYTF. The chain joins TRBV19 to TRBJ1-2; 8 nucleotides align to TRBD1. Germline V gives CDR1 LNHDA, CDR2 SQIVND (reference sequence). V was pared by 6 bases and J by 4 bases, with 7 bases of the junction left unmatched. This CDR3 contains 14 residues.

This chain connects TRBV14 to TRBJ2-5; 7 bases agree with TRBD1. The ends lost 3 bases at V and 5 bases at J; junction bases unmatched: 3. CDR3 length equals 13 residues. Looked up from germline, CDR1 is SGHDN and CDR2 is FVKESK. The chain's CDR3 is CASSQGTAETQYF. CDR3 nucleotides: TGTGCCAGCAGCCAGGGGACAGCGGAGACCCAGTACTTC.

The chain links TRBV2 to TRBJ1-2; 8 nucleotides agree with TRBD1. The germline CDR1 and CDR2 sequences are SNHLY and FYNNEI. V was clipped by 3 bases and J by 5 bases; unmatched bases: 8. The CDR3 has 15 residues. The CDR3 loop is CASSDRSGGGYGYTF. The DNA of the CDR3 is TGTGCCAGCAGTGATCGGTCAGGGGGCGGTTATGGCTACACCTTC.

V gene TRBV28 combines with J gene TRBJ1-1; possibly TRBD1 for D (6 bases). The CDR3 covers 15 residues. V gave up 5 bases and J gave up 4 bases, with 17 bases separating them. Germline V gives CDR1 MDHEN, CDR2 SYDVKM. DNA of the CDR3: TGTGCCAGCAGTCCACCATCGGGACACTTCACTGAAGCTTTCTTT. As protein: CASSPPSGHFTEAFF.

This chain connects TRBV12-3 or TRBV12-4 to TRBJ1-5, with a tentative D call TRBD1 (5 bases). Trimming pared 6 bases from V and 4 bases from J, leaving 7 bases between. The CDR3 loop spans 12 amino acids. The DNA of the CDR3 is TGTGCCAGCAGGCGACAGAATCAGCCCCAGCATTTT. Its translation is CASRRQNQPQHF.

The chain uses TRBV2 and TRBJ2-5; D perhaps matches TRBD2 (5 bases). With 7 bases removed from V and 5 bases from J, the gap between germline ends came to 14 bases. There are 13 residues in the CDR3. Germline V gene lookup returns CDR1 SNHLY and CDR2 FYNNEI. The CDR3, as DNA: TGTGCCAGCACCGAGGGTCAGGCCGAGACCCAGTACTTC. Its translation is CASTEGQAETQYF.

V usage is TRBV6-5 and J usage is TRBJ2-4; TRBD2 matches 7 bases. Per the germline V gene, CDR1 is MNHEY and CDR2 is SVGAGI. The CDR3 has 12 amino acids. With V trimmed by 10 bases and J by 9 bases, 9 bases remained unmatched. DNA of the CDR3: TGTGCCATCCTAGGTGGGGGGGGCATTCAGTACTTC. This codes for CAILGGGGIQYF.

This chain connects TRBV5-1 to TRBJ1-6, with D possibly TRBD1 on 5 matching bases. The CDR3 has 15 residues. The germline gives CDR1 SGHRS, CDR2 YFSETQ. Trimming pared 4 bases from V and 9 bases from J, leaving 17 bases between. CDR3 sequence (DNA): TGCGCCAGCAGCCCCGGGCCCCTCCAGGGTTCACCCCTCCACTTT. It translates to CASSPGPLQGSPLHF.

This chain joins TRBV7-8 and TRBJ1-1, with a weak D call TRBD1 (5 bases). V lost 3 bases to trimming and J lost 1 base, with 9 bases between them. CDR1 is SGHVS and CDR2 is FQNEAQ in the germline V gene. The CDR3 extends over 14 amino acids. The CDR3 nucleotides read TGTGCCAGCAGCTTTAACAGGAAGAACACTGAAGCTTTCTTT. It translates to CASSFNRKNTEAFF.

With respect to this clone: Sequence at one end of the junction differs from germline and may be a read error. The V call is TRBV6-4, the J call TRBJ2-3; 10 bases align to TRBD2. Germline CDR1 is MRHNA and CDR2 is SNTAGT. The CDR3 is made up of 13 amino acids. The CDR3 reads CATSSGGIDTQYF. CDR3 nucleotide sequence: TGTGCCACCAGTAGCGGGGGGATAGATACGCAGTATTTT.

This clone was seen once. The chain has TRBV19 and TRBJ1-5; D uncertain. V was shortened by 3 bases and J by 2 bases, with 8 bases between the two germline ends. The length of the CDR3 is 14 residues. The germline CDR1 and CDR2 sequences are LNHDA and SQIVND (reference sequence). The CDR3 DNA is TGTGCCAGTAGTATTCCACAGCGCAATCAGCCCCAGCATTTT. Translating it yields CASSIPQRNQPQHF.

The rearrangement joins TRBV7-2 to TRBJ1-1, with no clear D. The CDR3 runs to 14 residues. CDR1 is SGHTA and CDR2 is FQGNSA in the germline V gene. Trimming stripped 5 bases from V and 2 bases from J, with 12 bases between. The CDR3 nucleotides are TGTGCCAGCAGCCCGAGGGAAGTTAACACTGAAGCTTTCTTT. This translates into CASSPREVNTEAFF.

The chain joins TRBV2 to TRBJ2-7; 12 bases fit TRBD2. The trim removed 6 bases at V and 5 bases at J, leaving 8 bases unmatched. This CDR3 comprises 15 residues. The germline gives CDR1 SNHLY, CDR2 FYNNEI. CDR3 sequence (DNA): TGTGCCAGCAGGGCTACTAGCGGGGGGAGTGACGAGCAGTACTTC. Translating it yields CASRATSGGSDEQYF.

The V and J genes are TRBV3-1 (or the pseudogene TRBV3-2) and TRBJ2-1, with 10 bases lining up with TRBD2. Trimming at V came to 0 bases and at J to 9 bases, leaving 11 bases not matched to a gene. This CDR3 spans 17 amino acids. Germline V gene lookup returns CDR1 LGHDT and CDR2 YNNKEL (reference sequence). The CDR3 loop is CASSQEGRSGGAIEQFF. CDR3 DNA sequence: TGTGCCAGCAGCCAAGAGGGACGGAGCGGGGGGGCGATTGAGCAGTTCTTC.

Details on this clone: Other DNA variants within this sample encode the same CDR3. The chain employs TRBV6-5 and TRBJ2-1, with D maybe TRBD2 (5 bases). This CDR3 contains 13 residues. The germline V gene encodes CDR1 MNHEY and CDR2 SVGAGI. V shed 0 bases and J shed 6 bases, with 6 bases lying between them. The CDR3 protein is CASSYSRVNEQFF. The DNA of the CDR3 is TGTGCCAGCAGTTACTCGCGGGTCAATGAGCAGTTCTTC.

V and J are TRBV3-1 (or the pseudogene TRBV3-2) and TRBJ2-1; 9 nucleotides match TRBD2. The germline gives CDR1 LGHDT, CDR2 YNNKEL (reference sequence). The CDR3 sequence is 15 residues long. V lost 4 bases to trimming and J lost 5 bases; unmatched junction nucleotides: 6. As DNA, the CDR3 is TGTGCCAGCAGCCGCTCGGGACTAGCCAACAATGAGCAGTTCTTC. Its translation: CASSRSGLANNEQFF.

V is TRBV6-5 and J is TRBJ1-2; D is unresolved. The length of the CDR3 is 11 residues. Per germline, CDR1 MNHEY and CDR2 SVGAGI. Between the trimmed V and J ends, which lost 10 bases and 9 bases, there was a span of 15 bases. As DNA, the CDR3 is TGTGCCACTTCCACGGTGATCAGCTACACCTTC. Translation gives CATSTVISYTF.

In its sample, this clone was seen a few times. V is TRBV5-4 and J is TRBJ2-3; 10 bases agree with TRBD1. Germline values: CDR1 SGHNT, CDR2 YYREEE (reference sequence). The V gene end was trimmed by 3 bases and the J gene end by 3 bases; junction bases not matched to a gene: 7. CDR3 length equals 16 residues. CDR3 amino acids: CASSSKTGGATDTQYF. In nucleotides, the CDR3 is TGTGCCAGCAGCTCAAAGACAGGGGGCGCAACAGATACGCAGTATTTT. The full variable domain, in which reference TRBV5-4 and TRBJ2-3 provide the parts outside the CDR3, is ETGVTQSPTHLIKTRGQQVTLRCSSQSGHNTVSWYQQALGQGPQFIFQYYREEENGRGNFPPRFSGLQFPNYSSELNVNALELDDSALYLCASSSKTGGATDTQYFGPGTRLTVL.

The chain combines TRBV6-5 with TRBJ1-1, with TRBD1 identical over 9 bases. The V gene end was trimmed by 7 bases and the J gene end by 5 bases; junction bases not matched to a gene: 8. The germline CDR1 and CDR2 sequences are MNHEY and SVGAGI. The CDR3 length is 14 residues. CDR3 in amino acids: CASTMGQGGTEAFF. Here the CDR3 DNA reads TGTGCCAGCACCATGGGACAGGGAGGGACTGAAGCTTTCTTT.